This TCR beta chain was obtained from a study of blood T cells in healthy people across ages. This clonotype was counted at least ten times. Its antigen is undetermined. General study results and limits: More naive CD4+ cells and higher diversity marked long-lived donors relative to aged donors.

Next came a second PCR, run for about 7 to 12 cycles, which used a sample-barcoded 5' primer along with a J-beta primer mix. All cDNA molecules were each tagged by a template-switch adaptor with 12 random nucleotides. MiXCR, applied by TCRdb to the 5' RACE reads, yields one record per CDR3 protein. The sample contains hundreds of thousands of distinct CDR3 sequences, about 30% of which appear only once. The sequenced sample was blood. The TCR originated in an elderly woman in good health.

Written as DNA, the CDR3 is TGCAGTGCTAGAGAGCCCTTCCACTACAATGAGCAGTTCTTC. Its protein product is CSAREPFHYNEQFF. V usage is TRBV20-1 and J usage is TRBJ2-1; D is unclear. This CDR3 region has 14 residues. From germline, CDR1 is DFQATT and CDR2 SNEGSKA (reference sequence). V lost 0 bases and J lost 3, with 9 bases in between.